The next 31 T cell receptor beta chains were all read from a single sample in a study of technical replicates of blood from a few donors (dated by TCRdb to 2017 to 2019). The method was the immunoSEQ multiplex PCR assay. In its TCRdb copy, this immuneACCESS table keeps in-frame sequences only and misses some clones. Where compared with another copy, unresolved V genes explain less than half of these, and the others have no known cause. Within this sample are tens of thousands of clones, with roughly nine tenths of them counted one time only. About 0.4% of the sample goes to the ten largest clones. The sample was T cells isolated from PBMCs. Every receptor here comes from a human donor in good health.

V usage is TRBV7-8 and J usage is TRBJ2-7; D gene uncertain. This CDR3 region has 13 residues. Germline V CDR1 and CDR2: SGHVS, FQNEAQ. V was clipped by 2 bases and J by 5 bases, with 10 bases between them. The CDR3 nucleotides are TGTGCCAGCAGCTTATCGCGGAGCAACGAGCAGTACTTC. Protein sequence: CASSLSRSNEQYF.

This CDR3 reads CASSLQGSGEQYF. DNA of the CDR3: TGTGCCAGCAGCTTACAGGGGAGTGGCGAGCAGTACTTC. The chain combines TRBV7-8 with TRBJ2-7, with TRBD1 as a possible D gene (6 bases). CDR3 size: 13 residues. The V gene's germline CDR1 is SGHVS and CDR2 FQNEAQ. V gave up 2 bases and J gave up 6 bases, with 11 bases separating them.

V and J are TRBV27 and TRBJ2-7; D ambiguous. The germline V and J ends were trimmed by 8 bases and 6 bases, with 11 bases remaining between them. From germline, CDR1 is MNHEY and CDR2 SMNVEV (reference sequence). This CDR3 contains 11 residues. CDR3 sequence reads: CASAGSSEQYF. The CDR3 DNA is TGTGCCAGCGCAGGTTCCAGCGAGCAGTACTTC.

The gene calls are TRBV11-2 and TRBJ1-2; possible D gene TRBD1, 5 bases. The CDR3 consists of 13 residues. In germline, CDR1 is SGHAT, CDR2 FQNNGV. V was shortened by 4 bases and J by 8 bases, with 14 bases between the two germline ends. This chain's CDR3 is CASSSVREGGYTF. CDR3 DNA: TGTGCCAGCAGCTCCGTCAGGGAGGGGGGCTACACCTTC.

This rearrangement joins TRBV2 to TRBJ2-3; perhaps TRBD2 as D (5 bases). V dropped 0 bases and J dropped 0 bases, with 10 bases sitting between them. The CDR3 runs 16 residues. Germline V gene lookup returns CDR1 SNHLY and CDR2 FYNNEI. The CDR3 here is CASSEALSVSTDTQYF. The CDR3 nucleotides read TGTGCCAGCAGTGAAGCGCTTAGCGTTAGCACAGATACGCAGTATTTT.

This chain uses TRBV6-5 with TRBJ1-6, with D uncertain. V was cut by 4 bases and J by 7 bases, with 14 bases left in between. Per germline, CDR1 MNHEY and CDR2 SVGAGI. The CDR3 sequence is 15 residues long. CDR3 amino acids: CASSSTPGENSPLHF. In DNA form, the CDR3 reads TGTGCCAGCAGTTCCACCCCCGGGGAGAATTCACCCCTCCACTTT.

This chain uses TRBV11-3 with TRBJ2-5; 8 bases map to TRBD2. This CDR3 spans 14 amino acids. Germline CDR1 SGHNT, CDR2 YENEEA. V gave up 1 base and J gave up 4 bases; unmatched junction bases: 2. CDR3 residues: CASSLVGTRETQYF. The CDR3 DNA reads as TGTGCCAGCAGCTTAGTCGGGACTAGAGAGACCCAGTACTTC.

The J gene is TRBJ2-7, the V gene TRBV27, with 13 bases that match TRBD2. Germline loops: CDR1 MNHEY, CDR2 SMNVEV (reference sequence). With V trimmed by 4 bases and J by 3 bases, 6 bases remained unmatched. The CDR3 runs 16 residues. The CDR3: CASSWTSGSIFYEQYF. The CDR3 DNA reads TGTGCCAGCAGTTGGACTAGCGGGAGTATATTCTACGAGCAGTACTTC.

The gene calls are TRBV2 and TRBJ2-7, with 9 bases lining up with TRBD1. The J segment lost 4 bases and the V segment lost 3 bases, leaving 1 base of the junction unmatched. CDR3 length: 13 amino acids. The V gene's germline CDR1 is SNHLY and CDR2 FYNNEI. Here the CDR3 DNA reads TGTGCCAGCAGTGAGGGGACAGGGTACGAGCAGTACTTC. Translated: CASSEGTGYEQYF.

The gene calls are TRBV30 and TRBJ2-7; possibly TRBD2 for D (5 bases). Trimming stripped 2 bases from V and 6 bases from J, with 14 bases between. Germline-derived CDR1 and CDR2 are GTSNPN and SVGIG (reference sequence). This CDR3 contains 13 residues. The CDR3 DNA sequence: TGTGCCTGGAGTCGAGGGTCTTTTTCCGAGCAGTACTTC. It encodes CAWSRGSFSEQYF.

This sequence joins TRBV5-1 and TRBJ2-2; D ambiguous. Per the germline V gene, CDR1 is SGHRS and CDR2 is YFSETQ. The CDR3 has 14 residues. V shed 0 bases and J shed 3 bases, with 6 bases lying between them. The CDR3 region has the DNA TGCGCCAGCAGCTTGGACACCTACACCGGGGAGCTGTTTTTT. Its protein product is CASSLDTYTGELFF. Full variable domain (outside the CDR3, taken from reference TRBV5-1 and TRBJ2-2): KAGVTQTPRYLIKTRGQQVTLSCSPISGHRSVSWYQQTPGQGLQFLFEYFSETQRNKGNFPGRFSGRQFSNSRSEMNVSTLELGDSALYLCASSLDTYTGELFFGEGSRLTVL.

The J gene is TRBJ2-3, the V gene TRBV5-6; 9 bases fit TRBD1. The CDR3 is 13 residues long. V lost 4 bases, J lost 13 bases, and 10 bases stayed unmatched. Germline-derived CDR1 and CDR2 are SGHDT and YYEEEE. CDR3 amino acids: CASSTWDRVRKYF. Here the CDR3 DNA reads TGTGCCAGCAGCACCTGGGACAGGGTAAGAAAGTATTTT.

V is TRBV9 and J is TRBJ2-5; TRBD1 matches at 8 bases. The ends lost 6 bases at V and 7 bases at J; junction bases unmatched: 8. CDR1 SGDLS and CDR2 YYNGEE come from the germline V gene. The CDR3 runs to 13 residues. This CDR3 is CASTETGEGTQYF. DNA for the CDR3: TGTGCCAGCACTGAGACAGGGGAAGGGACCCAGTACTTC.

The rearrangement joins TRBV4-2 to TRBJ2-7, with 10 bases lining up with TRBD2. Trimming removed 0 bases from V and 3 bases from J; junction bases left unmatched: 5. CDR3 length: 16 residues. CDR1 and CDR2 (germline): LGHNA, YNFKEQ. The CDR3 here is CASSQEASGRFYEQYF. In nucleotides, the CDR3 is TGTGCCAGCAGCCAAGAGGCTAGCGGGAGATTCTACGAGCAGTACTTC.

V gene TRBV7-2 combines with J gene TRBJ1-1; no firm D call. The V end was cut by 1 base, the J end by 3 bases, with 9 bases between. The CDR3 totals 14 residues. Germline CDR1 reads SGHTA; CDR2 reads FQGNSA. Written as DNA, the CDR3 is TGTGCCAGCAGCTTAGGTCAGGTGGACACTGAAGCTTTCTTT. This codes for CASSLGQVDTEAFF.

The chain's CDR3 is CASSRTGELFF. CDR3 nucleotides: TGTGCCAGCAGCCGGACCGGGGAGCTGTTTTTT. The chain is built from TRBV7-9 and TRBJ2-2; D is ambiguous. V was trimmed by 5 bases and J by 5 bases, leaving 3 bases between them. The germline V gene encodes CDR1 SEHNR and CDR2 FQNEAQ (reference sequence). This CDR3 comprises 11 residues.

V gene TRBV9 combines with J gene TRBJ1-4; 9 nucleotides match TRBD1. This CDR3 spans 14 amino acids. J gave up 8 bases and V 3 bases, and 5 bases lay outside the gene matches. CDR1 and CDR2 (germline): SGDLS, YYNGEE. The CDR3 DNA sequence: TGTGCCAGCAGCGGCCGGGACAGGGACGAAAAACTGTTTTTT. Translated, it gives CASSGRDRDEKLFF.

The chain has TRBV10-3 and TRBJ1-1, with no clear D. This CDR3 region has 12 residues. Trimming left V 6 bases short and J 0 bases short, with 5 bases between. From germline, CDR1 is ENHRY and CDR2 SYGVKD. CDR3 sequence reads: CAISPLNTEAFF. CDR3 nucleotide sequence: TGTGCCATCAGCCCCTTGAACACTGAAGCTTTCTTT.

The chain employs TRBV2 and TRBJ1-1, with D unclear. Trimming left V 4 bases short and J 8 bases short, with 8 bases between. Germline V gene sequence: CDR1 SNHLY, CDR2 FYNNEI. This CDR3 is 11 amino acids long. In DNA, the CDR3 is TGTGCCAGCAGTGTTGTCCCGGAAGCTTTCTTT. This translates into CASSVVPEAFF.

The count of this clone is one. The chain links TRBV15 to TRBJ1-3; the match to TRBD1 covers 10 bases. CDR3 length: 16 amino acids. The V gene's germline CDR1 is LNHNV and CDR2 YYDKDF (reference sequence). The V segment lost 1 base and the J segment 6 bases; nucleotides outside the gene matches: 6. CDR3 loop: CATSRGGTGAINTIYF. The DNA for the CDR3 is TGTGCCACCAGCAGAGGGGGGACAGGGGCAATAAACACCATATATTTT.

The CDR3 spells CASSLGGEQFF. In DNA, the CDR3 is TGTGCCAGCAGCTTGGGAGGCGAGCAGTTCTTC. The chain joins TRBV5-4 to TRBJ2-1; D is uncertain. CDR1 and CDR2 (germline): SGHNT, YYREEE (reference sequence). With 0 bases removed from V and 10 bases from J, the gap between germline ends came to 5 bases. This CDR3 has 11 amino acids.

The chain joins TRBV29-1 to TRBJ2-5, with D perhaps matching TRBD1 (5 bases). The CDR3 has 14 residues. Trimming removed 1 base from V and 4 bases from J, with 13 bases in between. The germline CDR1 and CDR2 sequences are SQVTM and ANQGSEA. CDR3 sequence: CSVEGGLPRETQYF. CDR3 sequence (DNA): TGCAGCGTTGAAGGGGGCCTCCCACGAGAGACCCAGTACTTC.

The chain employs TRBV7-3 and TRBJ2-5; no clear D gene. V lost 8 bases, J lost 5 bases, and 24 bases lay in between. This CDR3 contains 16 residues. In germline, CDR1 is SGHTA, CDR2 FQGTGA. The CDR3 DNA reads TGTGCCAGCTCCCCTACTCCTTCCGGCGGCTTGGAGACCCAGTACTTC. Its protein product is CASSPTPSGGLETQYF. Using reference TRBV7-3 and TRBJ2-5 for the parts outside the CDR3, the full variable domain is GAGVSQTPSNKVTEKGKYVELRCDPISGHTALYWYRQSLGQGPEFLIYFQGTGAADDSGLPNDRFFAVRPEGSVSTLKIQRTERGDSAVYLCASSPTPSGGLETQYFGPGTRLLVL.

The gene calls are TRBV27 and TRBJ2-1; 7 nucleotides match TRBD2. Unmatched junction bases numbered 9, after V lost 6 bases and J lost 7 bases. Germline lookup yields CDR1 MNHEY and CDR2 SMNVEV (reference sequence). The CDR3 has 14 amino acids. The DNA for the CDR3 is TGTGCCAGCAGCAGGAGCGGGATATTGAATGAGCAGTTCTTC. Protein sequence: CASSRSGILNEQFF.

Worth noting for this clone: One junction end does not reproduce the germline sequence, and a read error may be involved. The chain uses TRBV7-7 and TRBJ1-5, with D perhaps TRBD1 (5 bases). Germline V gives CDR1 SSHAT, CDR2 FNYEAQ (reference sequence). The CDR3 runs 13 residues. The CDR3 DNA follows: TGTGCTAGCAGCGCGGGGCCCGATCAGCCCCAGCATTTT. This gives the protein CASSAGPDQPQHF.

The chain couples TRBV28 to TRBJ2-3; TRBD1 matches 8 bases. V trimming: 6 bases; J trimming: 3 bases; junction bases outside the gene matches: 11. This CDR3 region has 16 residues. Germline V gene sequence: CDR1 MDHEN, CDR2 SYDVKM. CDR3 in DNA: TGTGCCAGCAGGGCCTCTCAGGGGGCTGGGACAGATACGCAGTATTTT. It encodes CASRASQGAGTDTQYF. Complete variable domain (other parts from reference TRBV28 and TRBJ2-3): DVKVTQSSRYLVKRTGEKVFLECVQDMDHENMFWYRQDPGLGLRLIYFSYDVKMKEKGDIPEGYSVSREKKERFSLILESASTNQTSMYLCASRASQGAGTDTQYFGPGTRLTVL.

This chain links TRBV7-9 with TRBJ1-3, with D maybe TRBD1 (6 bases). Deletions cut 5 bases from V and 4 bases from J, with 9 bases between. CDR1 is SEHNR, CDR2 FQNEAQ, per germline (reference sequence). The CDR3 covers 13 residues. The DNA of the CDR3 is TGTGCCAGCAGCAGACAGGAGGGAAACACCATATATTTT. It encodes CASSRQEGNTIYF. Full variable domain (missing parts from reference TRBV7-9 and TRBJ1-3): DTGVSQNPRHKITKRGQNVTFRCDPISEHNRLYWYRQTLGQGPEFLTYFQNEAQLEKSRLLSDRFSAERPKGSFSTLEIQRTEQGDSAMYLCASSRQEGNTIYFGEGSWLTVV.

The chain is built from TRBV7-9 and TRBJ2-1; TRBD1 is a possible D gene (5 bases). The CDR3 has 13 residues. V shed 9 bases and J shed 6 bases, with 15 bases lying between them. Per the germline V gene, CDR1 is SEHNR and CDR2 is FQNEAQ (reference sequence). CDR3 sequence: CASSGGRGNEQFF. CDR3 bases: TGTGCCAGTTCCGGCGGTAGGGGCAATGAGCAGTTCTTC.

This rearrangement joins TRBV28 to TRBJ2-7; a weak D match, TRBD2 (6 bases). Germline V gene data show CDR1 as MDHEN and CDR2 as SYDVKM. This CDR3 has 17 residues. Trimming cost V 3 bases and J 4 bases, with 22 bases left between them. CDR3 sequence: CASSFVVGRFGRYEQYF. In DNA, the CDR3 is TGTGCCAGCAGTTTTGTGGTGGGGAGGTTTGGAAGGTACGAGCAGTACTTC.

V usage is TRBV14 and J usage is TRBJ2-3; D is possibly TRBD2 (6 bases). CDR1 and CDR2 from the germline V gene are SGHDN and FVKESK. The CDR3 length is 16 residues. Deletions cut 0 bases from V and 5 bases from J, with 15 bases between. The CDR3 protein is CASSQERGTSLDTQYF. CDR3 DNA sequence: TGTGCCAGCAGCCAAGAAAGGGGAACTAGCCTAGATACGCAGTATTTT. Variable domain in full (rest from reference TRBV14 and TRBJ2-3): EAGVTQFPSHSVIEKGQTVTLRCDPISGHDNLYWYRRVMGKEIKFLLHFVKESKQDESGMPNNRFLAERTGGTYSTLKVQPAELEDSGVYFCASSQERGTSLDTQYFGPGTRLTVL.

Of note for this clone: The sample holds other DNA sequences that translate to the same CDR3. V usage is TRBV7-9 and J usage is TRBJ2-1; perhaps TRBD2 as D (5 bases). Looked up from germline, CDR1 is SEHNR and CDR2 is FQNEAQ (reference sequence). The CDR3 sequence is 15 residues long. V shed 2 bases and J shed 0 bases, with 8 bases lying between them. CDR3 sequence (DNA): TGTGCCAGCAGCTTATCTGGGAGCTCCTACAATGAGCAGTTCTTC. Translating it yields CASSLSGSSYNEQFF.